Following are 31 T cell receptor beta chains from one sample sequenced in a study of molecular identifiers for immune sequencing clone quantification listed by TCRdb under 2018. Library preparation employed PCR. The sequencing machine was an Illumina HiSeq 4000. Through fastp at Q25 and MiXCR, TCRdb rebuilt clones from the public reads, retaining in-frame beta chains. Entries that share a CDR3 protein sequence are merged under the most common genes and DNA. In all, the sample holds 550,000 to 750,000 distinct CDR3 sequences, and 15% to 20% of those were seen once. The top ten clones comprise around 0.9% of the sample. Sequencing was carried out using naive CD8+ T cells from blood, with Jurkat cell RNA spiked in. The cell subset or site label, as the study defines it: FACS-sorted CD8+CD4-CCR7+CD45RA+ naive T cells. Receptor source: a human donor in good health. Some libraries in this study had Jurkat cell RNA spiked in.

With regard to this clonotype: A much more abundant neighbour one base away suggests this may be a read error. V gene TRBV25-1 combines with J gene TRBJ2-3; 8 bases map to TRBD2. In germline, CDR1 is MGHDK, CDR2 SYGVNS. The CDR3 runs 14 residues. Trimming cost V 4 bases and J 6 bases; bases outside gene matches: 6. CDR3 sequence reads: CASSGYSGVDTQYF. The CDR3 nucleotides are TGTGCCAGCAGTGGATATAGCGGGGTGGATACGCAGTATTTT.

This clonotype was detected ten times or more. J is TRBJ1-5 and V is TRBV19; D perhaps matches TRBD1 (6 bases). V lost 7 bases to trimming and J lost 4 bases, with 17 bases between them. CDR1 and CDR2 from the germline V gene are LNHDA and SQIVND (reference sequence). The CDR3 sequence is 15 residues long. The CDR3 is CASNPTGMGNQPQHF. DNA for the CDR3: TGTGCCAGTAACCCCACAGGGATGGGTAATCAGCCCCAGCATTTT.

Turning to this clonotype: Since a much larger clone is just one base distant, this may be a read error. V is TRBV10-3 and J is TRBJ2-5; D is unresolved. The germline CDR1 and CDR2 sequences are ENHRY and SYGVKD. The CDR3 runs to 13 residues. CDR3 loop: CAISDEVQGTQYF. Written as DNA, the CDR3 is TGTGCCATCAGTGACGAAGTCCAAGGGACCCAGTACTTC.

This clonotype was counted a single time. Being one base from a much bigger clone, this may be a read error. The gene calls are TRBV30 and TRBJ2-7, with D uncertain. The germline V and J ends were trimmed by 0 bases and 3 bases, with 9 bases remaining between them. The length of the CDR3 is 13 residues. Germline V gives CDR1 GTSNPN, CDR2 SVGIG (reference sequence). CDR3 sequence: CAWSVSILYEQYF. CDR3 DNA: TGTGCCTGGAGTGTAAGTATTCTCTACGAGCAGTACTTC.

This clonotype came up many times. The CDR3 region has the DNA TGCAGTGCTAGAGGAACGGAACAGGGAGATACGCAGTATTTT. It encodes CSARGTEQGDTQYF. The rearrangement joins TRBV20-1 to TRBJ2-3, with D perhaps matching TRBD1 (6 bases). Trimming stripped 1 base from V and 5 bases from J, with 13 bases between. CDR3 length: 14 amino acids. Per the germline V gene, CDR1 is DFQATT and CDR2 is SNEGSKA (reference sequence).

Concerning this clonotype itself: Being one base from a much bigger clone, this may be a read error. CDR3 region: CAWTRLAGWADTRYF. CDR3 DNA sequence: TGTGCCTGGACGCGGTTGGCAGGGTGGGCAGATACGCGGTATTTT. This rearrangement joins TRBV30 to TRBJ2-3, with TRBD1 as a possible D gene (5 bases). The CDR3 has 15 residues. Germline V gives CDR1 GTSNPN, CDR2 SVGIG (reference sequence).

DNA for the CDR3: TGTGCCAGCAGCAACCTTGCGGATATCGTCTACGAGCAGTACTTC. Translating it yields CASSNLADIVYEQYF. V gene TRBV11-2 combines with J gene TRBJ2-7; D is ambiguous. This CDR3 comprises 15 residues. Germline V lookup: CDR1 SGHAT, CDR2 FQNNGV. V lost 5 bases and J lost 3, with 17 bases in between. Using reference TRBV11-2 and TRBJ2-7 for the parts outside the CDR3, the full variable domain is EAGVAQSPRYKIIEKRQSVAFWCNPISGHATLYWYQQILGQGPKLLIQFQNNGVVDDSQLPKDRFSAERLKGVDSTLKIQPAKLEDSAVYLCASSNLADIVYEQYFGPGTRLTVT.

Many counts were recorded for this clonotype. This chain's CDR3 is CASSLGGGGDTQYF. CDR3 in DNA: TGTGCCAGCAGCTTGGGAGGTGGGGGAGATACGCAGTATTTT. The V and J genes are TRBV5-5 and TRBJ2-3; perhaps D is TRBD1 or TRBD2 (5 bases each). The CDR3 is made up of 14 amino acids. The germline gives CDR1 SGHKS, CDR2 YYEKEE (reference sequence). Trimming removed 0 bases from V and 5 bases from J, with 10 bases in between.

Worth noting for this clonotype: At one of its ends the junction is not consistent with the germline gene, which may arise from a read error. The chain links TRBV20-1 to TRBJ2-3, with D perhaps TRBD1 (6 bases). The better agreement between TRBJ1-5 and the DNA end casts doubt on the J call. The CDR3 length is 15 residues. Germline CDR1 and CDR2: DFQATT and SNEGSKA (reference sequence). This chain's CDR3 is CGARVQGLSTDTQHF. As DNA, the CDR3 is TGCGGTGCTAGGGTGCAGGGGTTGAGCACAGATACGCAGCATTTT.

This clonotype appeared many times. The chain has TRBV7-2 and TRBJ2-5; D unresolved. Germline V gene lookup returns CDR1 SGHTA and CDR2 FQGNSA. Trimming left V 2 bases short and J 8 bases short, with 12 bases between. The CDR3 runs to 13 residues. In nucleotides, the CDR3 is TGTGCCAGCAGCTTACTTCCCCGAGACACCCAGTACTTC. Its translation is CASSLLPRDTQYF.

Comment on this clonotype: A read error may be the cause here, since a much bigger clone is one base away. The V and J genes are TRBV7-9 and TRBJ1-4; 8 bases agree with TRBD1. CDR1 is SEHNR and CDR2 is FQNEAQ in the germline V gene (reference sequence). This CDR3 has 15 residues. The CDR3 DNA reads TGTGCCAGCAGCGATTCTGGACAGGGTAATGAAGAACTGTTTTTT. Amino acid sequence: CASSDSGQGNEELFF.

The table lists this clonotype with many counts. The rearrangement joins TRBV4-3 to TRBJ1-1; 7 nucleotides align to TRBD1. J gave up 1 base and V 0 bases, and 5 bases lay outside the gene matches. Germline lookup yields CDR1 LGHNA and CDR2 YSLEER. This CDR3 region has 16 residues. For the CDR3, the DNA is TGCGCCAGCAGCCAAGACCGCACAGGGGCGAACACTGAAGCTTTCTTT. Residues: CASSQDRTGANTEAFF.

The V call is TRBV4-1, the J call TRBJ2-1, with 7 bases matching TRBD1. CDR1 and CDR2 (germline): MGHRA, YSYEKL. The CDR3 runs to 15 residues. With V trimmed by 5 bases and J by 4 bases, 8 bases remained unmatched. The CDR3 DNA follows: TGCGCCAGCAGCACTCGACAGGGCGATTACAATGAGCAGTTCTTC. Translation: CASSTRQGDYNEQFF.

The V and J genes are TRBV27 and TRBJ2-1; D tentatively fits TRBD1 or TRBD2 (5 bases each). Trimming cost V 5 bases and J 2 bases, with 10 bases left between them. Germline assignment: CDR1 MNHEY and CDR2 SMNVEV (reference sequence). The CDR3 runs to 14 residues. This CDR3 is CASSETGPYNEQFF. DNA of the CDR3: TGTGCCAGCAGTGAGACGGGGCCCTACAATGAGCAGTTCTTC.

As regards this clonotype: A much larger clone sits a single nucleotide away, making a read error possible. The chain has TRBV5-1 and TRBJ2-7; D is possibly TRBD2 (5 bases). This CDR3 has 13 residues. Per the germline V gene, CDR1 is SGHRS and CDR2 is YFSETQ. This chain's CDR3 is CASSLVPGSERYF. The DNA for the CDR3 is TGCGCCAGCAGCTTGGTACCGGGGAGCGAGCGGTACTTC. Full variable domain (remainder filled in from reference TRBV5-1 and TRBJ2-7): KAGVTQTPRYLIKTRGQQVTLSCSPISGHRSVSWYQQTPGQGLQFLFEYFSETQRNKGNFPGRFSGRQFSNSRSEMNVSTLELGDSALYLCASSLVPGSERYFGPGTRLTVT.

The table lists this clonotype with many counts. The V call is TRBV30, the J call TRBJ1-2, with no clear D. Per the germline V gene, CDR1 is GTSNPN and CDR2 is SVGIG (reference sequence). Trimming left V 0 bases short and J 7 bases short, with 9 bases between. This CDR3 contains 12 residues. CDR3 in amino acids: CAWSVSSSGYTF. CDR3 nucleotides: TGTGCCTGGAGTGTCAGCAGTAGTGGCTACACCTTC.

Many counts were recorded for this clonotype. This chain uses TRBV3-1 with TRBJ1-2; D gene ambiguous. The V and J ends lost 0 bases and 4 bases respectively, with 15 bases between them. CDR1 is LGHDT and CDR2 is YNNKEL in the germline V gene (reference sequence). This CDR3 contains 16 residues. CDR3 in amino acids: CASSQDPSPGAYGYTF. CDR3 DNA sequence: TGTGCCAGCAGCCAAGATCCTTCGCCAGGCGCCTATGGCTACACCTTC.

In its sample, this clonotype was seen many times. The chain is built from TRBV7-9 and TRBJ1-1; 8 bases align to TRBD1. The germline CDR1 and CDR2 sequences are SEHNR and FQNEAQ (reference sequence). The junction had 5 bases not matched to a gene; V was cut back by 1 base and J by 4 bases. CDR3 size: 15 residues. CDR3 coding DNA: TGTGCCAGCAGCTTAGATCAGGGGGCCGGCACTGAAGCTTTCTTT. It yields the protein CASSLDQGAGTEAFF.

This clonotype appeared a few times. The rearrangement joins TRBV28 to TRBJ2-1; TRBD2 agrees at 13 bases. With 2 bases clipped from V and 4 bases from J, the junction kept 8 bases outside the gene matches. The germline CDR1 and CDR2 sequences are MDHEN and SYDVKM. The length of the CDR3 is 18 residues. The chain's CDR3 is CASSLGGLAGVTYNEQFF. CDR3 DNA: TGTGCCAGCAGTTTAGGTGGACTAGCGGGAGTAACTTACAATGAGCAGTTCTTC. The entire variable domain, with the rest obtained from reference TRBV28 and TRBJ2-1, is as follows: DVKVTQSSRYLVKRTGEKVFLECVQDMDHENMFWYRQDPGLGLRLIYFSYDVKMKEKGDIPEGYSVSREKKERFSLILESASTNQTSMYLCASSLGGLAGVTYNEQFFGPGTRLTVL.

There are many counts of this clonotype. This sequence joins TRBV4-1 and TRBJ1-5; weak D call: TRBD1 (5 bases). This CDR3 spans 16 amino acids. V shed 4 bases and J shed 1 base, with 14 bases lying between them. CDR1 is MGHRA, CDR2 YSYEKL, per germline. The CDR3 bases are TGCGCCAGCAGCCTTCCCGAGGGGCAGAGCAATCAGCCCCAGCATTTT. Its translation is CASSLPEGQSNQPQHF.

This clonotype was seen more than once but under ten times. V and J are TRBV6-2 or TRBV6-3 and TRBJ2-7, with TRBD2 matching 8 bases. Germline-derived CDR1 and CDR2 are MNHEY and SVGEGT. V was clipped by 2 bases and J by 4 bases; unmatched bases: 10. CDR3 size: 16 residues. The CDR3 DNA reads as TGTGCCAGCAGTTACAGGACTAGCCAGGTCCCGTACGAGCAGTACTTC. It encodes CASSYRTSQVPYEQYF.

In its sample, this clonotype was seen many times. The chain recombines TRBV5-4 with TRBJ2-7; D possibly matches TRBD1 or TRBD2 (6 bases each). The CDR3 is made up of 13 amino acids. The V end was cut by 4 bases, the J end by 4 bases, with 12 bases between. The germline V gene has CDR1 SGHNT and CDR2 YYREEE (reference sequence). The CDR3 DNA reads TGTGCCAGCAGCCCGGGGGACATTTACGAGCAGTACTTC. Its protein product is CASSPGDIYEQYF.

This chain connects TRBV4-3 to TRBJ2-2; D is unresolved. Trimming removed 0 bases from V and 3 bases from J, with 14 bases in between. CDR1 is LGHNA and CDR2 is YSLEER in the germline V gene. This CDR3 comprises 17 residues. The DNA for the CDR3 is TGCGCCAGCAGCCAAGATCTAGTTCGGTCTTACACCGGGGAGCTGTTTTTT. As protein: CASSQDLVRSYTGELFF.

This chain links TRBV5-4 with TRBJ2-3, with no clear D. Germline assignment: CDR1 SGHNT and CDR2 YYREEE (reference sequence). V shed 3 bases and J shed 0 bases, with 8 bases lying between them. This CDR3 has 14 amino acids. CDR3 in amino acids: CASSSTSSTDTQYF. DNA for the CDR3: TGTGCCAGCAGCTCCACCTCTAGCACAGATACGCAGTATTTT. The full variable domain, its missing parts supplied by reference TRBV5-4 and TRBJ2-3, is ETGVTQSPTHLIKTRGQQVTLRCSSQSGHNTVSWYQQALGQGPQFIFQYYREEENGRGNFPPRFSGLQFPNYSSELNVNALELDDSALYLCASSSTSSTDTQYFGPGTRLTVL.

With respect to this clonotype: This sequence may be a read error, since a much larger clone differs from it by one base. This rearrangement joins TRBV7-6 to TRBJ2-5; unclear D gene. CDR3 length: 14 amino acids. The germline V gene has CDR1 SGHVS and CDR2 FNYEAQ. The CDR3 coding sequence is TGTGCCAGCAGCTTAGGGTACGGGCAAGAGGCCCAGTACTTC. This codes for CASSLGYGQEAQYF.

The chain couples TRBV9 to TRBJ1-2; D not resolved. Trimming took 4 bases from V and 6 from J, leaving 19 bases between them. This CDR3 has 15 amino acids. Germline CDR1 is SGDLS and CDR2 is YYNGEE. Here the CDR3 DNA reads TGTGCCAGCAGCACAAACACGTACCCGTCACATGGCTACACCTTC. This translates into CASSTNTYPSHGYTF.

In the case of this clonotype: A much larger clone differs by one base, so this may be a read error. No conserved phenylalanine or tryptophan is present at the end of the CDR3, so a read error is the likely explanation. This chain joins TRBV27 and TRBJ1-1, with 9 bases identical to TRBD1. The ends lost 5 bases at V and 6 bases at J; junction bases unmatched: 4. CDR3 length: 13 amino acids. Looked up from germline, CDR1 is MNHEY and CDR2 is SMNVEV (reference sequence). CDR3 loop: CASSTGGIAEAFL. As DNA, the CDR3 is TGTGCCAGCAGTACAGGGGGCATAGCTGAAGCTTTCCTT.

This clonotype was picked up many times. CDR3 residues: CASSLFGTGGYEQYF. The CDR3 DNA follows: TGTGCCAGCAGCTTATTCGGGACAGGGGGCTACGAGCAGTACTTC. The V and J genes are TRBV7-2 and TRBJ2-7, with 11 bases aligning to TRBD1. J was trimmed by 3 bases and V by 2 bases; bases with no gene match: 3. The V gene's germline CDR1 is SGHTA and CDR2 FQGNSA. This CDR3 region has 15 residues. Drawing the rest from reference TRBV7-2 and TRBJ2-7, the complete variable domain is GAGVSQSPSNKVTEKGKDVELRCDPISGHTALYWYRQSLGQGLEFLIYFQGNSAPDKSGLPSDRFSAERTGGSVSTLTIQRTQQEDSAVYLCASSLFGTGGYEQYFGPGTRLTVT.

This clonotype was seen many times. The rearrangement uses TRBV6-6 and TRBJ1-1, with 7 bases lining up with TRBD1. Germline assignment: CDR1 MNHNY and CDR2 SVGAGI (reference sequence). The J segment lost 6 bases and the V segment lost 2 bases, leaving 6 bases of the junction unmatched. This CDR3 is 14 amino acids long. DNA for the CDR3: TGTGCCAGCAGTTACCAGACAGGGTACGCTGAAGCTTTCTTT. Translated, it gives CASSYQTGYAEAFF.

This clonotype was detected a few times. The chain couples TRBV12-3 or TRBV12-4 to TRBJ1-1, with 7 nucleotides matching TRBD1. The J segment lost 3 bases and the V segment lost 2 bases, leaving 12 bases of the junction unmatched. The CDR3 is 17 residues long. CDR3 DNA sequence: TGTGCCAGCAGTTTATCCCCCCTACAGGGGAGGGACACTGAAGCTTTCTTT. This translates into CASSLSPLQGRDTEAFF.

In its sample, this clonotype was seen many times. The chain couples TRBV12-3 or TRBV12-4 to TRBJ1-3, with no clear D. The CDR3 has 15 amino acids. The germline V and J ends were trimmed by 5 bases and 3 bases, with 14 bases remaining between them. The CDR3 reads CASSTNGFGGNTIYF. The CDR3 DNA reads TGTGCCAGCAGTACCAATGGGTTCGGTGGAAACACCATATATTTT.